The 28 T cell receptor beta chains listed next were all sequenced from one sample in a study of T cells in Graves' hyperthyroidism and ophthalmopathy. Authors of the study amplified TCR beta CDR3 regions from RNA transcripts. The study used the HTBI primer set for a first-round RT-PCR of the TCR CDR3. TCRdb passed the multiplex PCR reads through MiXCR, listing each CDR3 protein once. The profile shows roughly 500,000 distinct CDR3 sequences, approximately 48% of them singletons. Sequencing was performed on peripheral blood or thyroid tissue (not recorded which). The receptors stem from an adult woman with Graves' disease, either hyperthyroidism or ophthalmopathy (not recorded which).

The chain recombines TRBV7-2 with TRBJ2-7; tentative D call: TRBD1 (6 bases). Looked up from germline, CDR1 is SGHTA and CDR2 is FQGNSA. The length of the CDR3 is 14 residues. V shed 4 bases and J shed 3 bases, with 13 bases lying between them. The CDR3 is CASSSSGVGYEQYF. The CDR3 coding sequence is TGTGCCAGCAGCTCGTCAGGGGTCGGCTACGAGCAGTACTTC.

This clonotype was picked up many times. The rearrangement uses TRBV12-3 or TRBV12-4 and TRBJ2-7; TRBD1 is a possible D gene (6 bases). V was trimmed by 5 bases and J by 4 bases, leaving 15 bases between them. The CDR3 totals 14 residues. The CDR3 here is CASSPPGQLYEQYF. The CDR3 DNA follows: TGTGCCAGCAGTCCCCCAGGACAGCTATACGAGCAGTACTTC.

This clonotype was seen only a few times. The CDR3 DNA is TGTGCCAGCATAGAGGGGGTGACCCAGTACTTC. It specifies CASIEGVTQYF. The chain has TRBV2 and TRBJ2-5; the D gene is possibly TRBD1 (6 bases). The CDR3 is 11 amino acids. CDR1 and CDR2 (germline): SNHLY, FYNNEI. Trimming took off 7 bases at V and 7 bases at J, with 10 bases between the two ends. The full variable domain, completed using reference TRBV2 and TRBJ2-5, is EPEVTQTPSHQVTQMGQEVILRCVPISNHLYFYWYRQILGQKVEFLVSFYNNEISEKSEIFDDQFSVERPDGSNFTLKIRSTKLEDSAMYFCASIEGVTQYFGPGTRLLVL.

This clonotype occurred many times. V gene TRBV29-1 combines with J gene TRBJ1-5; D is uncertain. Germline loops: CDR1 SQVTM, CDR2 ANQGSEA. The CDR3 length is 13 residues. V was shortened by 4 bases and J by 0 bases, with 7 bases between the two germline ends. This chain's CDR3 is CSVGQNSNQPQHF. The CDR3, as DNA: TGCAGCGTTGGTCAGAATAGCAATCAGCCCCAGCATTTT.

This clonotype was counted many times. V usage is TRBV10-3 and J usage is TRBJ2-5, with D possibly matching TRBD1 (6 bases). Germline loops: CDR1 ENHRY, CDR2 SYGVKD. This CDR3 has 15 amino acids. V was shortened by 2 bases and J by 1 base, with 11 bases between the two germline ends. The CDR3 reads CAISEGQPSQETQYF. The CDR3 nucleotides read TGTGCCATCAGTGAGGGACAGCCATCCCAAGAGACCCAGTACTTC.

In this sample, this clonotype turned up many times. This sequence joins TRBV2 and TRBJ2-7; the D is unclear. Germline CDR1 is SNHLY and CDR2 is FYNNEI. The CDR3 contains 11 residues. Trimming pared 4 bases from V and 7 bases from J, leaving 8 bases between. This CDR3 reads CASSAEAEQYF. The CDR3 nucleotides read TGTGCCAGCAGTGCCGAGGCTGAGCAGTACTTC.

V usage is TRBV2 and J usage is TRBJ1-2, with D perhaps TRBD1 (5 bases). The CDR3 length is 15 residues. Germline V gene lookup returns CDR1 SNHLY and CDR2 FYNNEI. Trimming shortened V by 0 bases and J by 6 bases, and 14 bases separated the two germline ends. The CDR3 sequence: CASSEATSGDDGYTF. The CDR3 bases are TGTGCCAGCAGTGAAGCAACCTCCGGGGACGATGGCTACACCTTC.

This clonotype was counted at least ten times. The chain is built from TRBV7-2 and TRBJ1-5, with TRBD1 as a possible D gene (5 bases). Trimming removed 5 bases at V and 2 bases at J, with 16 bases between. There are 16 residues in the CDR3. Germline V lookup: CDR1 SGHTA, CDR2 FQGNSA. CDR3 in amino acids: CASSPKSGAGNQPQHF. The CDR3 DNA reads as TGTGCCAGCAGCCCCAAGTCCGGGGCGGGCAATCAGCCCCAGCATTTT.

This clonotype has more than one count but fewer than ten. The V gene is TRBV20-1, the J gene TRBJ1-5, with 9 bases fitting TRBD1. The V gene's germline CDR1 is DFQATT and CDR2 SNEGSKA (reference sequence). The J segment lost 0 bases and the V segment lost 0 bases, leaving 9 bases of the junction unmatched. This CDR3 spans 18 amino acids. CDR3 sequence: CSARDEETGGHSNQPQHF. DNA of the CDR3: TGCAGTGCTAGAGATGAAGAGACAGGGGGGCATAGCAATCAGCCCCAGCATTTT.

This clonotype has only one observation. With a much larger clone just one base away, this may be a read error. The chain employs TRBV7-9 and TRBJ2-7; TRBD1 or TRBD2 may be the D gene (5 bases each). The CDR3 covers 14 residues. The germline V gene encodes CDR1 SEHNR and CDR2 FQNEAQ (reference sequence). Trimming left V 7 bases short and J 5 bases short, with 18 bases between. CDR3 loop: CASIPGRFSHEQYF. In DNA form, the CDR3 reads TGTGCCAGCATCCCGGGACGTTTTTCCCACGAGCAGTACTTC.

About this clonotype itself: At one boundary the junction diverges from the germline segment, which might be a read error. This sequence joins TRBV10-3 and TRBJ2-6; the D call may be TRBD1 or TRBD2 (5 bases each). The germline gives CDR1 ENHRY, CDR2 SYGVKD. The CDR3 consists of 12 residues. DNA for the CDR3: TGTGCCACTGGGGCGAGGGAGCACACTGAAGCTTTC. Translating it yields CATGAREHTEAF.

CDR3 region: CASLGQGRDQPQHF. In DNA, the CDR3 is TGTGCCAGCCTTGGACAGGGAAGGGATCAGCCCCAGCATTTT. The chain recombines TRBV25-1 with TRBJ1-5; 8 nucleotides match TRBD1. Germline CDR1 MGHDK, CDR2 SYGVNS. V lost 8 bases and J lost 5; bases outside the gene matches: 8. The CDR3 has 14 residues. Looking up the rest from reference TRBV25-1 and TRBJ1-5 gives the full variable domain: EADIYQTPRYLVIGTGKKITLECSQTMGHDKMYWYQQDPGMELHLIHYSYGVNSTEKGDLSSESTVSRIRTEHFPLTLESARPSHTSQYLCASLGQGRDQPQHFGDGTRLSIL.

The rearrangement uses TRBV10-2 and TRBJ1-2, with 9 positions matching TRBD1. CDR1 is WSHSY, CDR2 SAAADI, per germline. V shed 11 bases, J shed 8 bases, and the junction held 9 bases outside the gene matches. The CDR3 consists of 12 residues. DNA for the CDR3: TGCGCCTCGAGGGACAGGGCTGAAGGCTACACCTTC. This gives the protein CASRDRAEGYTF.

The chain combines TRBV12-3 or TRBV12-4 with TRBJ1-1; maybe TRBD1 (5 bases). This CDR3 has 12 amino acids. Trimming cost V 7 bases and J 10 bases, with 16 bases left between them. CDR3 DNA sequence: TGTGCCAGCAATGCAGGGATCGTGGGAGCTTTCTTT. Protein: CASNAGIVGAFF.

The J gene is TRBJ2-2, the V gene TRBV29-1; no definite D call. The CDR3 has 10 residues. The V gene lost 3 bases and the J gene lost 7 bases, with 3 bases spanning the gap. Germline CDR1 SQVTM, CDR2 ANQGSEA. The CDR3 sequence is CSVEYGELFF. In nucleotides, the CDR3 is TGCAGCGTTGAGTACGGGGAGCTGTTTTTT.

This clonotype has at least ten counts. This chain connects TRBV24-1 to TRBJ2-7; D not resolved. Trimming took 4 bases from V and 4 from J, leaving 13 bases between them. The CDR3 extends over 14 amino acids. CDR1 is KGHDR, CDR2 SFDVKD, per germline. The DNA for the CDR3 is TGTGCCACCAGTGACCCCACGCGGAATTACGAGCAGTACTTC. Protein sequence: CATSDPTRNYEQYF.

The sample holds many counts of this clonotype. CDR3 amino acids: CAISESGGLGETQYF. Here the CDR3 DNA reads TGTGCCATCAGTGAGTCGGGTGGGCTAGGGGAGACCCAGTACTTC. J is TRBJ2-5 and V is TRBV10-3, with D hard to call. CDR3 length equals 15 residues. Between the trimmed V and J ends, which lost 0 bases and 5 bases, there was a span of 13 bases. Germline assignment: CDR1 ENHRY and CDR2 SYGVKD.

This chain uses TRBV29-1 with TRBJ2-2; 8 bases fit TRBD1. CDR1 SQVTM and CDR2 ANQGSEA come from the germline V gene. Trimming removed 4 bases from V and 7 bases from J; junction bases left unmatched: 8. The CDR3 has 14 amino acids. The CDR3 bases are TGCAGCGTTGGGGGACAGGTTGGGGGCGGGGAGCTGTTTTTT. Its protein is CSVGGQVGGGELFF.

The chain employs TRBV9 and TRBJ1-1, with D unresolved. CDR1 SGDLS and CDR2 YYNGEE come from the germline V gene. The CDR3 has 15 residues. V lost 0 bases and J lost 1, with 10 bases in between. The CDR3 region is CASSVVAGWNTEAFF. The CDR3 bases are TGTGCCAGCAGCGTAGTGGCAGGATGGAACACTGAAGCTTTCTTT.

The chain employs TRBV5-1 and TRBJ1-2; D is perhaps TRBD1 (5 bases). The CDR3 loop spans 13 amino acids. Germline V gene data show CDR1 as SGHRS and CDR2 as YFSETQ. Trimming took off 2 bases at V and 7 bases at J, with 12 bases between the two ends. CDR3 in DNA: TGCGCCAGCAGCTTCGGGGGGGTATCTGGCTACACCTTC. This translates into CASSFGGVSGYTF.

A note on this clonotype: This may come from a read error, since a much larger clone is one base off. V is TRBV7-9 and J is TRBJ2-5, with TRBD2 matching over 11 bases. The V segment lost 5 bases and the J segment 1 base; nucleotides outside the gene matches: 6. The CDR3 spans 16 residues. CDR1 and CDR2 (germline): SEHNR, FQNEAQ (reference sequence). This CDR3 is CASSPGLAEPQETQYF. In nucleotides, the CDR3 is TGTGCCAGCAGCCCGGGACTAGCGGAGCCCCAAGAGACCCAGTACTTC.

CDR3 amino acids: CASSLALLAQGYTF. CDR3 nucleotide sequence: TGTGCCAGCAGCTTAGCGCTATTGGCGCAGGGCTACACCTTC. The chain couples TRBV7-9 to TRBJ1-2, with D hard to call. V dropped 0 bases and J dropped 8 bases, with 13 bases sitting between them. Germline CDR1 reads SEHNR; CDR2 reads FQNEAQ (reference sequence). This CDR3 has 14 residues.

The rearrangement links TRBV4-1 to TRBJ1-1; TRBD1 aligns across 10 bases. The CDR3 extends over 15 amino acids. Trimming removed 2 bases from V and 3 bases from J; junction bases left unmatched: 3. The V gene's germline CDR1 is MGHRA and CDR2 YSYEKL. CDR3: CASSQLGTGDTEAFF. CDR3 DNA: TGCGCCAGCAGCCAACTCGGGACAGGGGACACTGAAGCTTTCTTT.

V gene TRBV7-2 combines with J gene TRBJ1-2; 7 bases align to TRBD1. Trimming at V came to 5 bases and at J to 5 bases, leaving 8 bases not matched to a gene. Germline V lookup: CDR1 SGHTA, CDR2 FQGNSA. This CDR3 is built from 14 residues. CDR3 protein: CASSRQGRSYGYTF. As DNA, the CDR3 is TGTGCCAGCAGCCGACAGGGTAGGAGTTATGGCTACACCTTC.

This clonotype was detected ten times or more. This rearrangement joins TRBV6-5 to TRBJ1-1; D unclear. The CDR3 is 13 residues long. V was cut by 6 bases and J by 4 bases, with 12 bases left in between. Germline CDR1 reads MNHEY; CDR2 reads SVGAGI. Here the CDR3 reads CASRQTWGTEAFF. The CDR3 DNA sequence: TGTGCCAGCAGGCAAACCTGGGGCACTGAAGCTTTCTTT.

This clonotype was seen a handful of times. This chain connects TRBV2 to TRBJ1-5; D is undetermined. CDR1 is SNHLY and CDR2 is FYNNEI in the germline V gene. The CDR3 consists of 15 residues. The V end lost 6 bases, the J end lost 0 bases, and 12 bases lay between the germline ends. For the CDR3, the DNA is TGTGCCAGCAGCTTGGTGGCCTATAGCAATCAGCCCCAGCATTTT. Encoded protein: CASSLVAYSNQPQHF. The entire variable domain, with the rest obtained from reference TRBV2 and TRBJ1-5, is as follows: EPEVTQTPSHQVTQMGQEVILRCVPISNHLYFYWYRQILGQKVEFLVSFYNNEISEKSEIFDDQFSVERPDGSNFTLKIRSTKLEDSAMYFCASSLVAYSNQPQHFGDGTRLSIL.

This clonotype was counted a single time. The chain combines TRBV6-1 with TRBJ1-2; TRBD1 agrees at 7 bases. Germline V CDR1 and CDR2: MNHNS, SASEGT. V shed 8 bases and J 5 bases; nucleotides not matched to a gene: 5. The CDR3 runs 12 residues. The CDR3 spells CASGTDAYGYTF. The CDR3 DNA follows: TGTGCCAGCGGGACAGACGCGTATGGCTACACCTTC.

This chain links TRBV2 with TRBJ1-5; TRBD1 agrees at 11 bases. V dropped 3 bases and J dropped 7; count of bases not matched to a gene: 5. The CDR3 is 15 amino acids. Germline CDR1 SNHLY, CDR2 FYNNEI. CDR3 bases: TGTGCCAGCAGTGAGGACAGGGGGCTTTGGCAGCCCCAGCATTTT. It specifies CASSEDRGLWQPQHF.